Each of the 8 T cell receptor beta chains below was sequenced from the same sample in a study of shared clonotypes between healthy human individuals. CD8 cells classed as naive were CD45RO-negative and positively selected for CCR7, excluding terminally differentiated effector memory CD45RA+ cells. The assay was immunoSEQ multiplex PCR, and TCRdb's table has in-frame clones only and misses some. Of approximately 740,000 clones listed, over 90% are singletons. The sample taken for sequencing was naive CD8+ T cells sorted from blood. The receptors were gathered from a man aged 25-45 years in good health.

This clone was counted a few times. The chain has TRBV2 and TRBJ2-1, with D tentatively TRBD1 (5 bases). The CDR3 covers 13 residues. The germline V gene has CDR1 SNHLY and CDR2 FYNNEI. Trimming took 4 bases from V and 3 from J, leaving 7 bases between them. CDR3 in amino acids: CASSGQNYNEQFF. In DNA, the CDR3 is TGTGCCAGCAGTGGACAGAACTACAATGAGCAGTTCTTC. Supplemented by reference TRBV2 and TRBJ2-1, the full variable domain reads EPEVTQTPSHQVTQMGQEVILRCVPISNHLYFYWYRQILGQKVEFLVSFYNNEISEKSEIFDDQFSVERPDGSNFTLKIRSTKLEDSAMYFCASSGQNYNEQFFGPGTRLTVL.

The chain is built from TRBV4-1 and TRBJ2-2, with 8 bases lining up with TRBD1. The J segment lost 4 bases and the V segment lost 0 bases, leaving 4 bases of the junction unmatched. The CDR3 has 16 residues. Germline loops: CDR1 MGHRA, CDR2 YSYEKL. This CDR3 is CASSQEGQVGTGELFF. The CDR3 bases are TGCGCCAGCAGCCAAGAGGGACAGGTCGGCACCGGGGAGCTGTTTTTT.

This rearrangement joins TRBV4-1 to TRBJ2-7, with 9 nucleotides matching TRBD2. This CDR3 comprises 14 residues. The J segment lost 2 bases and the V segment lost 1 base, leaving 0 bases of the junction unmatched. The germline CDR1 and CDR2 sequences are MGHRA and YSYEKL. CDR3 sequence: CASSQGGRAYEQYF. The CDR3 coding sequence is TGCGCCAGCAGCCAAGGCGGGAGGGCCTACGAGCAGTACTTC.

This rearrangement joins TRBV7-9 to TRBJ2-2; 8 bases line up with TRBD2. The CDR3 spans 17 residues. Germline lookup yields CDR1 SEHNR and CDR2 FQNEAQ (reference sequence). J lost 3 bases, V lost 1 base, and 7 bases had no gene match. For the CDR3, the DNA is TGTGCCAGCAGCTTAGGGGGCGGGAGGACCGACACCGGGGAGCTGTTTTTT. Translation gives CASSLGGGRTDTGELFF.

The V call is TRBV11-2, the J call TRBJ2-3, with 7 bases that match TRBD1. The V gene's germline CDR1 is SGHAT and CDR2 FQNNGV. The ends lost 1 base at V and 4 bases at J; junction bases unmatched: 5. The CDR3 covers 15 residues. Here the CDR3 DNA reads TGTGCCAGCAGCTTAGTCGTAGACAGGGCAGATACGCAGTATTTT. Translation gives CASSLVVDRADTQYF.

A remark on this clone: At the DNA level, this CDR3 is encoded by other sequences in the same sample as well. J is TRBJ2-1 and V is TRBV9; 8 bases are shared with TRBD2. CDR3 size: 15 residues. The V gene's germline CDR1 is SGDLS and CDR2 YYNGEE. V was clipped by 2 bases and J by 0 bases; unmatched bases: 1. This CDR3 reads CASSVSGSSYNEQFF. For the CDR3, the DNA is TGTGCCAGCAGCGTCAGCGGGAGCTCCTACAATGAGCAGTTCTTC.

This chain connects TRBV4-1 to TRBJ2-3; D is perhaps TRBD1 or TRBD2 (5 bases each). Germline assignment: CDR1 MGHRA and CDR2 YSYEKL. The length of the CDR3 is 17 residues. The ends were cut back, 0 bases at V and 8 bases at J, with 21 bases in the middle. The CDR3 loop is CASSQEPTGTSGGTQYF. The CDR3 DNA reads TGCGCCAGCAGCCAAGAGCCCACTGGGACCTCCGGAGGTACGCAGTATTTT.

The genes are TRBV29-1 and TRBJ2-7; TRBD2 matches 12 bases. The V and J ends lost 5 bases and 6 bases, in that order; junction bases with no gene match: 8. Germline CDR1 reads SQVTM; CDR2 reads ANQGSEA. The length of the CDR3 is 14 residues. DNA for the CDR3: TGCAGCGTTATCCCTAGCGGGAGGGCCCGCGAGCAGTACTTC. Residues: CSVIPSGRAREQYF.